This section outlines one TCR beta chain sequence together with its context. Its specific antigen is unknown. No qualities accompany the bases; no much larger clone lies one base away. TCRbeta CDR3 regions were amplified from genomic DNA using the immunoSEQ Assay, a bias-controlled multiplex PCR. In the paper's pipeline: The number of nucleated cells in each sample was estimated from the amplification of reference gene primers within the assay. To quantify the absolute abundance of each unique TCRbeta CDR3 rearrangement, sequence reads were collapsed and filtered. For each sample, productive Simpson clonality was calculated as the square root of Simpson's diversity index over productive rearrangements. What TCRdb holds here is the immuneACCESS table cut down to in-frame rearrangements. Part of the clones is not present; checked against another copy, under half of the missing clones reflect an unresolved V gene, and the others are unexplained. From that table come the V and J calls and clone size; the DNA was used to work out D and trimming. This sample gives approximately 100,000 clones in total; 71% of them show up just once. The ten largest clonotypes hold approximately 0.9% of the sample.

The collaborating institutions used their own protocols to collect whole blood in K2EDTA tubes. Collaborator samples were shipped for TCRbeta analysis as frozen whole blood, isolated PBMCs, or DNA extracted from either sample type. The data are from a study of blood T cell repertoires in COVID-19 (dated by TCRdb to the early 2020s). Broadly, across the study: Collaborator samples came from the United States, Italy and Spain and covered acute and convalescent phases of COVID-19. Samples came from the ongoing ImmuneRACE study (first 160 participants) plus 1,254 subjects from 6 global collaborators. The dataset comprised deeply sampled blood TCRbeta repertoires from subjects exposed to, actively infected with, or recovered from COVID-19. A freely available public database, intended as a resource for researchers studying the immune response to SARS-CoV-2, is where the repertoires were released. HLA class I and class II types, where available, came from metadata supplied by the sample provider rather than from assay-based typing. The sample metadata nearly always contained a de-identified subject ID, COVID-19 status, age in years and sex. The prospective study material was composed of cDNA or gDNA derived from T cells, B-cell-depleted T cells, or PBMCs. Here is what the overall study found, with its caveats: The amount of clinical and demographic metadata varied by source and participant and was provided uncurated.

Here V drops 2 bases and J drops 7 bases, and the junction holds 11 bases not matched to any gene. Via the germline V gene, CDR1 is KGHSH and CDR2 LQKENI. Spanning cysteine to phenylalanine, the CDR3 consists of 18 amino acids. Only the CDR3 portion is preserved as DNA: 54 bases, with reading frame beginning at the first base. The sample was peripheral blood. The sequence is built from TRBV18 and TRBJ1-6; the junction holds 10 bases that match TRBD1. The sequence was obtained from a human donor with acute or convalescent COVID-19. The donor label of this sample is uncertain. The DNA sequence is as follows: TGTGCCAGCTCACCAAGGGCCCTGACAGGGGGCGCGAATTCACCCCTCCACTTT. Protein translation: CASSPRALTGGANSPLHF.